These 24 T cell receptor beta chains originate from one sample sequenced in a study of blood T cell repertoires in COVID-19. Repertoires were generated with immunoSEQ multiplex PCR, while TCRdb's copy carries only in-frame clones and drops some. The data contain about 220,000 clones, about 78% of them singletons. The sequenced sample was peripheral blood. Every receptor here comes from a woman in her seventies with acute or convalescent COVID-19.

The V gene is TRBV4-3, the J gene TRBJ1-5, with D possibly being TRBD1 (6 bases). V was cut by 0 bases and J by 2 bases, with 8 bases left in between. CDR3 length: 15 residues. Per the germline V gene, CDR1 is LGHNA and CDR2 is YSLEER. The CDR3 is CASSQEQGRNQPQHF. The CDR3 nucleotides read TGCGCCAGCAGCCAAGAACAGGGACGCAATCAGCCCCAGCATTTT.

The chain recombines TRBV30 with TRBJ2-2; D is undetermined. The V and J ends lost 4 bases and 6 bases respectively, with 6 bases between them. Germline loops: CDR1 GTSNPN, CDR2 SVGIG (reference sequence). This CDR3 has 11 residues. DNA of the CDR3: TGTGCCTGGAACAGAGCCGGGGAGCTGTTTTTT. It yields the protein CAWNRAGELFF.

The CDR3 sequence: CASSQEDPPRGYGYTF. The CDR3 nucleotides read TGCGCCAGCAGCCAAGAGGATCCCCCGCGGGGCTATGGCTACACCTTC. The chain is built from TRBV4-1 and TRBJ1-2, with no clear D. Germline CDR1 MGHRA, CDR2 YSYEKL. V was shortened by 0 bases and J by 4 bases, with 15 bases between the two germline ends. This CDR3 is built from 16 residues.

The chain carries TRBV5-1 and TRBJ2-5, with 7 nucleotides matching TRBD2. Germline CDR1 SGHRS, CDR2 YFSETQ. The CDR3 is 14 residues long. The ends lost 3 bases at V and 4 bases at J; junction bases unmatched: 6. CDR3 bases: TGCGCCAGCAGCTATGGGAGGGACGGAGAGACCCAGTACTTC. Its protein product is CASSYGRDGETQYF.

This clone was seen once. The rearrangement joins TRBV25-1 to TRBJ2-7; perhaps TRBD2 as D (6 bases). V was shortened by 2 bases and J by 3 bases, with 11 bases between the two germline ends. The CDR3 has 14 residues. Germline assignment: CDR1 MGHDK and CDR2 SYGVNS. The CDR3 DNA sequence: TGTGCCAGCAGTGAAGCCGGGAGCCTCTACGAGCAGTACTTC. Translated, it gives CASSEAGSLYEQYF.

Here the CDR3 DNA reads TGCGCCAGCAGCTTCAGGGCGGGGGTCCCCTACGAGCAGTACTTC. It specifies CASSFRAGVPYEQYF. The chain employs TRBV5-1 and TRBJ2-7; 7 bases agree with TRBD2. CDR3 size: 15 residues. V gave up 2 bases and J gave up 2 bases; unmatched junction bases: 7. CDR1 is SGHRS and CDR2 is YFSETQ in the germline V gene.

V usage is TRBV4-2 and J usage is TRBJ2-1; D gene unclear. The CDR3 covers 11 residues. Trimming removed 2 bases from V and 7 bases from J, with 3 bases in between. From germline, CDR1 is LGHNA and CDR2 YNFKEQ. The CDR3 DNA sequence: TGTGCCAGCAGCCAATATAATGAGCAGTTCTTC. This encodes CASSQYNEQFF.

The chain joins TRBV3-1 (or the pseudogene TRBV3-2) to TRBJ1-6; tentative D call: TRBD1 (6 bases). V was clipped by 2 bases and J by 4 bases, with 15 bases between them. The germline V gene has CDR1 LGHDT and CDR2 YNNKEL (reference sequence). This CDR3 is built from 17 residues. The CDR3 loop is CASSQLGGASYNSPLHF. In DNA form, the CDR3 reads TGTGCCAGCAGCCAATTAGGGGGGGCCTCGTATAATTCACCCCTCCACTTT.

The V call is TRBV24-1, the J call TRBJ2-3, with a possible D match to TRBD2 (5 bases). Germline assignment: CDR1 KGHDR and CDR2 SFDVKD. The length of the CDR3 is 11 residues. Deletions cut 9 bases from V and 5 bases from J, with 8 bases between. The CDR3 region is CATAAGDTQYF. CDR3 bases: TGTGCCACCGCTGCGGGAGATACGCAGTATTTT.

V is TRBV5-5 and J is TRBJ1-2, with D possibly being TRBD1 (6 bases). V was clipped by 1 base and J by 4 bases, with 11 bases between them. The CDR3 is 14 residues long. Germline CDR1 and CDR2: SGHKS and YYEKEE (reference sequence). The DNA of the CDR3 is TGTGCCAGCAGCTTGCTTCAGGGGAGCTATGGCTACACCTTC. Its translation is CASSLLQGSYGYTF.

The chain joins TRBV7-2 to TRBJ2-2; D possibly corresponds to TRBD2 (6 bases). Germline-derived CDR1 and CDR2 are SGHTA and FQGNSA. Deletions cut 6 bases from V and 3 bases from J, with 11 bases between. The CDR3 covers 14 residues. The CDR3 coding sequence is TGTGCCAGCAGAGCGGGTCGATACACCGGGGAGCTGTTTTTT. Translation: CASRAGRYTGELFF. Supplemented by reference TRBV7-2 and TRBJ2-2, the full variable domain reads GAGVSQSPSNKVTEKGKDVELRCDPISGHTALYWYRQSLGQGLEFLIYFQGNSAPDKSGLPSDRFSAERTGGSVSTLTIQRTQQEDSAVYLCASRAGRYTGELFFGEGSRLTVL.

The table lists this clone with a few counts. The chain uses TRBV18 and TRBJ2-5; 10 nucleotides match TRBD1. The CDR3 length is 18 residues. CDR1 KGHSH and CDR2 LQKENI come from the germline V gene. V lost 0 bases to trimming and J lost 3 bases; unmatched junction nucleotides: 10. The DNA for the CDR3 is TGTGCCAGCTCACCACCTAGGGGAACCGGGACAGGGGAAGAGACCCAGTACTTC. Amino acid sequence: CASSPPRGTGTGEETQYF.

The CDR3 DNA reads as TGCGCCAGCAGTCGTCCGGGACAGATGAACACTGAAGCTTTCTTT. Translated, it gives CASSRPGQMNTEAFF. The genes are TRBV23-1 and TRBJ1-1, with TRBD1 identical over 7 bases. TRBV23-1 is sorted into the ORF group, with uncertain function. The CDR3 is 15 amino acids. Trimming took 4 bases from V and 0 from J; bases not matched to a gene: 5.

This chain joins TRBV3-1 (or the pseudogene TRBV3-2) and TRBJ2-4; perhaps TRBD2 as D (6 bases). The CDR3 is 12 amino acids. V lost 1 base to trimming and J lost 10 bases, with 8 bases between them. CDR1 and CDR2 from the germline V gene are LGHDT and YNNKEL (reference sequence). The CDR3 DNA is TGTGCCAGCAGCCAAGTTGGGGGGATTCAGTACTTC. It translates to CASSQVGGIQYF.

This clone was picked up one time. In DNA, the CDR3 is TGTGCCACCAGTGATTTAGGAACAGGGAGGGGTGCAGATACGCAGTATTTT. Translated, it gives CATSDLGTGRGADTQYF. J is TRBJ2-3 and V is TRBV24-1; TRBD2 might be the D (7 bases). This CDR3 is built from 17 residues. V was cut by 1 base and J by 4 bases, with 17 bases left in between. In germline, CDR1 is KGHDR, CDR2 SFDVKD.

The chain's CDR3 is CSARDFDTQYF. In DNA, the CDR3 is TGCAGTGCTCGGGACTTCGATACGCAGTATTTT. V is TRBV20-1 and J is TRBJ2-3, with a tentative D call TRBD2 (6 bases). Trimming shortened V by 5 bases and J by 6 bases, and 9 bases separated the two germline ends. CDR1 DFQATT and CDR2 SNEGSKA come from the germline V gene (reference sequence). CDR3 length: 11 residues.

The chain is built from TRBV30 and TRBJ2-3; 10 bases line up with TRBD1. The J segment lost 1 base and the V segment lost 3 bases, leaving 1 base of the junction unmatched. The CDR3 is 14 residues long. Germline lookup yields CDR1 GTSNPN and CDR2 SVGIG (reference sequence). The CDR3: CAWRGTGGTDTQYF. DNA of the CDR3: TGTGCCTGGAGGGGGACAGGGGGCACAGATACGCAGTATTTT.

This chain connects TRBV30 to TRBJ1-2; D is unresolved. This CDR3 is built from 16 residues. The germline V gene encodes CDR1 GTSNPN and CDR2 SVGIG (reference sequence). V was trimmed by 2 bases and J by 3 bases, leaving 19 bases between them. In DNA form, the CDR3 reads TGTGCCTGGAGTCAAGGCTCGGAGGGTCGGTACTATGGCTACACCTTC. Protein: CAWSQGSEGRYYGYTF.

This sequence joins TRBV2 and TRBJ2-1; D perhaps matches TRBD1 (6 bases). CDR3 length: 12 amino acids. Trimming removed 3 bases at V and 12 bases at J, with 12 bases between. Germline CDR1 and CDR2: SNHLY and FYNNEI. The CDR3 reads CASSDQGRGQFF. The DNA of the CDR3 is TGTGCCAGCAGTGATCAGGGGCGTGGGCAGTTCTTC. The variable domain in full, completed from reference TRBV2 and TRBJ2-1, reads EPEVTQTPSHQVTQMGQEVILRCVPISNHLYFYWYRQILGQKVEFLVSFYNNEISEKSEIFDDQFSVERPDGSNFTLKIRSTKLEDSAMYFCASSDQGRGQFFGPGTRLTVL.

A few counts support this clone. The V gene is TRBV5-1, the J gene TRBJ1-4, with TRBD1 matching over 8 bases. Per germline, CDR1 SGHRS and CDR2 YFSETQ. V was clipped by 3 bases and J by 2 bases; unmatched bases: 3. The CDR3 is made up of 15 amino acids. The CDR3 reads CASSSTGGTNEKLFF. CDR3 nucleotides: TGCGCCAGCAGCTCCACAGGGGGGACTAATGAAAAACTGTTTTTT.

This rearrangement joins TRBV27 to TRBJ2-3; 8 bases are a match to TRBD2. The junction had 5 bases not matched to a gene; V was cut back by 7 bases and J by 2 bases. Germline lookup yields CDR1 MNHEY and CDR2 SMNVEV (reference sequence). The CDR3 consists of 14 residues. CDR3 in DNA: TGTGCCAGCACCCGGGGGGGGAACACAGATACGCAGTATTTT. Translation: CASTRGGNTDTQYF.

The chain is built from TRBV4-1 and TRBJ2-7, with a weak D call TRBD1 (5 bases). Germline V gene sequence: CDR1 MGHRA, CDR2 YSYEKL. This CDR3 region has 13 residues. Trimming shortened V by 6 bases and J by 2 bases, and 11 bases separated the two germline ends. The CDR3 DNA follows: TGCGCCAGCAGGGGGCTACAGACCTACGAGCAGTACTTC. This translates into CASRGLQTYEQYF.

In nucleotides, the CDR3 is TGTGCCTGGAGAGATACCAGGGGCTCAGATACGCAGTATTTT. Amino acid sequence: CAWRDTRGSDTQYF. J is TRBJ2-3 and V is TRBV30, with a possible D match to TRBD1 (6 bases). Germline values: CDR1 GTSNPN, CDR2 SVGIG (reference sequence). Trimming took off 3 bases at V and 4 bases at J, with 14 bases between the two ends. This CDR3 spans 14 amino acids.

A few counts support this clone. J is TRBJ2-7 and V is TRBV7-6; 9 nucleotides match TRBD1. The CDR3 runs to 15 residues. The germline V gene encodes CDR1 SGHVS and CDR2 FNYEAQ. Trimming took 5 bases from V and 1 from J; bases not matched to a gene: 6. CDR3 in DNA: TGTGCCAGCAGCACCGGACAGGGGCAATCCTACGAGCAGTACTTC. It specifies CASSTGQGQSYEQYF. The full variable domain, completed using reference TRBV7-6 and TRBJ2-7, is GAGVSQSPRYKVTKRGQDVALRCDPISGHVSLYWYRQALGQGPEFLTYFNYEAQQDKSGLPNDRFSAERPEGSISTLTIQRTEQRDSAMYRCASSTGQGQSYEQYFGPGTRLTVT.